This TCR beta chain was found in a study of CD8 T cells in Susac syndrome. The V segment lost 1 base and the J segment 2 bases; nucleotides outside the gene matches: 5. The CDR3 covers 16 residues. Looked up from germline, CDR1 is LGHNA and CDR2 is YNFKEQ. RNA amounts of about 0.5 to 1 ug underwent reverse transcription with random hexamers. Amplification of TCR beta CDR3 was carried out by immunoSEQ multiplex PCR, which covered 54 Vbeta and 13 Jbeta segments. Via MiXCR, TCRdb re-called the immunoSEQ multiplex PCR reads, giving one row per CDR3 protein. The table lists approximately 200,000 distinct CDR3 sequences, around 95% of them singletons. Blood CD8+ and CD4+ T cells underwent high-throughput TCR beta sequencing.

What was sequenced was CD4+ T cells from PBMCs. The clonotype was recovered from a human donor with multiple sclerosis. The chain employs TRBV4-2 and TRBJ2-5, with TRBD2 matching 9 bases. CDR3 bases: TGTGCCAGCAGCCAAGGGACTAGCGTGAAACAAGAGACCCAGTACTTC. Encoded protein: CASSQGTSVKQETQYF.